This entry lists 25 T cell receptor beta chains sequenced from one sample in a study of blood T cell repertoires in COVID-19. Generated by immunoSEQ multiplex PCR, the TCRdb table keeps only in-frame clones and is missing some. Among approximately 390,000 clones listed, approximately 87% were seen once. Sample: PBMCs or T cells enriched from blood (not recorded which). The receptors come from a woman aged 50 to 65 who had recovered from COVID-19.

This chain links TRBV3-1 (or the pseudogene TRBV3-2) with TRBJ2-5, with D possibly being TRBD2 (5 bases). Germline CDR1 reads LGHDT; CDR2 reads YNNKEL (reference sequence). V was cut by 4 bases and J by 5 bases, with 17 bases left in between. The length of the CDR3 is 15 residues. CDR3 coding DNA: TGTGCCAGCAGCCTCTCCCCGGCGGGCCGGGAGACCCAGTACTTC. This translates into CASSLSPAGRETQYF.

The genes are TRBV7-9 and TRBJ1-1; no reliable D call. Trimming stripped 5 bases from V and 0 bases from J, with 10 bases between. Germline V gene lookup returns CDR1 SEHNR and CDR2 FQNEAQ (reference sequence). The CDR3 is made up of 14 amino acids. The CDR3 nucleotides read TGTGCCAGCAGCCCAACTTTTTTGAACACTGAAGCTTTCTTT. This encodes CASSPTFLNTEAFF.

This chain links TRBV29-1 with TRBJ1-2; perhaps TRBD1 as D (6 bases). Germline-derived CDR1 and CDR2 are SQVTM and ANQGSEA. This CDR3 region has 16 residues. The V gene lost 7 bases and the J gene lost 4 bases, with 25 bases spanning the gap. The CDR3, as DNA: TGCAGCGGTTGGGGGCCTAGGGAGGGTCAGGTCTATGGCTACACCTTC. Translation gives CSGWGPREGQVYGYTF.

V and J are TRBV18 and TRBJ1-3; 8 bases agree with TRBD1. CDR1 and CDR2 (germline): KGHSH, LQKENI. CDR3 size: 13 residues. The V segment lost 6 bases and the J segment 4 bases; nucleotides outside the gene matches: 2. CDR3 nucleotide sequence: TGTGCCAGCTCTGGACAGGGAGGAAACACCATATATTTT. As protein: CASSGQGGNTIYF.

J is TRBJ2-1 and V is TRBV2; no clear D gene. The V and J ends lost 8 bases and 5 bases respectively, with 13 bases between them. Germline V gene sequence: CDR1 SNHLY, CDR2 FYNNEI. CDR3 length: 13 amino acids. This chain's CDR3 is CASGVVPDNEQFF. CDR3 DNA sequence: TGTGCCAGCGGAGTGGTTCCGGACAATGAGCAGTTCTTC.

This clone was recorded a few times. J is TRBJ1-2 and V is TRBV2, with D tentatively TRBD1 (6 bases). Per germline, CDR1 SNHLY and CDR2 FYNNEI. The V end was cut by 2 bases, the J end by 3 bases, with 13 bases between. The CDR3 has 15 residues. In DNA form, the CDR3 reads TGTGCCAGCAGTGAAACAGGGCCCGCGGACTATGGCTACACCTTC. Translation: CASSETGPADYGYTF.

V is TRBV5-8 and J is TRBJ2-3, with 9 bases lining up with TRBD1. This CDR3 region has 16 residues. Germline CDR1 and CDR2: SGHTS and YDEGEE. Trimming at V came to 1 base and at J to 5 bases, leaving 8 bases not matched to a gene. The CDR3 region is CASSLNKQGAGDTQYF. Here the CDR3 DNA reads TGTGCCAGCAGCTTGAACAAACAGGGGGCTGGAGATACGCAGTATTTT.

The chain has TRBV9 and TRBJ2-2; 7 bases are shared with TRBD2. In germline, CDR1 is SGDLS, CDR2 YYNGEE. There are 17 residues in the CDR3. After removal of 4 bases from V and 1 base from J, the junction contained 10 bases not matched to a gene. The CDR3 protein is CASSHNAGGRNTGELFF. The CDR3 DNA reads as TGTGCCAGCAGCCATAATGCCGGGGGGAGGAACACCGGGGAGCTGTTTTTT.

CDR3 sequence reads: CSARANTEAFF. DNA for the CDR3: TGCAGTGCTAGGGCGAACACTGAAGCTTTCTTT. This chain joins TRBV20-1 and TRBJ1-1, with no clear D. Germline V lookup: CDR1 DFQATT, CDR2 SNEGSKA (reference sequence). The CDR3 consists of 11 residues. Trimming removed 3 bases at V and 1 base at J, with 3 bases between.

This clone showed up just once. The chain recombines TRBV29-1 with TRBJ2-3; 8 nucleotides align to TRBD2. Germline trimming cut 1 base from V and 0 bases from J; bases unmatched to any gene: 6. Germline loops: CDR1 SQVTM, CDR2 ANQGSEA. The CDR3 runs to 16 residues. CDR3 in amino acids: CSVEGTSRDSTDTQYF. CDR3 DNA: TGCAGCGTTGAAGGGACTAGCAGAGATAGCACAGATACGCAGTATTTT.

For the CDR3, the DNA is TGTGCCAGCAGTCCAGGGGGCGCATCGCAGACCCAGTACTTC. It yields the protein CASSPGGASQTQYF. The chain is built from TRBV27 and TRBJ2-5, with 8 bases lining up with TRBD1. V gave up 5 bases and J gave up 6 bases; unmatched junction bases: 8. Germline V gene sequence: CDR1 MNHEY, CDR2 SMNVEV (reference sequence). The CDR3 contains 14 residues.

Only one count was recorded for this clone. V usage is TRBV29-1 and J usage is TRBJ2-2; 7 bases match TRBD2. The CDR3 runs to 15 residues. Germline-derived CDR1 and CDR2 are SQVTM and ANQGSEA. The V gene end was trimmed by 4 bases and the J gene end by 9 bases; junction bases not matched to a gene: 14. The CDR3 loop is CSVVAGLHTSRELFF. DNA of the CDR3: TGCAGCGTTGTGGCGGGACTACACACATCCAGGGAGCTGTTTTTT.

The chain carries TRBV29-1 and TRBJ1-2, with TRBD1 identical over 9 bases. The CDR3 length is 13 residues. From germline, CDR1 is SQVTM and CDR2 ANQGSEA. The V and J ends lost 3 bases and 7 bases, in that order; junction bases with no gene match: 6. CDR3 nucleotide sequence: TGCAGCGTTGAGTTACAGGGGGCGGGTGGCTACACCTTC. It yields the protein CSVELQGAGGYTF. Together with reference TRBV29-1 and TRBJ1-2, the CDR3 gives the full variable domain: SAVISQKPSRDICQRGTSLTIQCQVDSQVTMMFWYRQQPGQSLTLIATANQGSEATYESGFVIDKFPISRPNLTFSTLTVSNMSPEDSSIYLCSVELQGAGGYTFGSGTRLTVV.

The genes are TRBV25-1 and TRBJ1-3; D is perhaps TRBD1 (6 bases). Looked up from germline, CDR1 is MGHDK and CDR2 is SYGVNS. The CDR3 has 16 amino acids. Trimming pared 8 bases from V and 4 bases from J, leaving 21 bases between. The CDR3 protein is CASEGGQGGSGNTIYF. The CDR3, as DNA: TGTGCCAGCGAGGGGGGGCAGGGAGGTTCCGGAAACACCATATATTTT.

The chain has TRBV2 and TRBJ2-5; the match to TRBD2 covers 9 bases. The ends lost 5 bases at V and 2 bases at J; junction bases unmatched: 9. There are 16 residues in the CDR3. The germline V gene encodes CDR1 SNHLY and CDR2 FYNNEI. This chain's CDR3 is CASSQESLAGQETQYF. The CDR3 region has the DNA TGTGCCAGCAGTCAAGAGTCCCTAGCGGGGCAAGAGACCCAGTACTTC.

The chain joins TRBV5-4 to TRBJ2-1; D is ambiguous. V shed 0 bases and J shed 9 bases, with 10 bases lying between them. Germline V gives CDR1 SGHNT, CDR2 YYREEE (reference sequence). The CDR3 extends over 13 amino acids. CDR3 coding DNA: TGTGCCAGCAGCTTGGTTAGCTCAGTTGAGCAGTTCTTC. Encoded protein: CASSLVSSVEQFF.

This rearrangement joins TRBV28 to TRBJ1-2, with D possibly TRBD1 on 6 matching bases. Germline V gives CDR1 MDHEN, CDR2 SYDVKM. Trimming cost V 7 bases and J 7 bases, with 13 bases left between them. This CDR3 comprises 12 residues. CDR3 coding DNA: TGTGCCAGCACCCCGTTAGGGGGTGGCTACACCTTC. It specifies CASTPLGGGYTF.

Turning to this clone: The sample holds other DNA sequences that translate to the same CDR3. V and J are TRBV6-2 or TRBV6-3 and TRBJ2-1; D is possibly TRBD1 (5 bases). V lost 2 bases, J lost 1 base, and 9 bases lay in between. This CDR3 is 15 amino acids long. The germline V gene encodes CDR1 MNHEY and CDR2 SVGEGT. CDR3 sequence: CASSYLQGSYNEQFF. CDR3 sequence (DNA): TGTGCCAGCAGTTACCTGCAGGGATCCTACAATGAGCAGTTCTTC.

This chain joins TRBV4-2 and TRBJ2-3, with 12 bases fitting TRBD2. The CDR3 extends over 16 amino acids. Trimming removed 3 bases from V and 2 bases from J; junction bases left unmatched: 3. The germline gives CDR1 LGHNA, CDR2 YNFKEQ. The CDR3 loop is CASSHPSGGDTDTQYF. Here the CDR3 DNA reads TGTGCCAGCAGCCATCCTAGCGGGGGGGACACAGATACGCAGTATTTT.

The sample holds one count of this clone. This sequence joins TRBV18 and TRBJ1-1; D is ambiguous. The CDR3 has 16 residues. Trimming left V 3 bases short and J 3 bases short, with 17 bases between. Germline CDR1 KGHSH, CDR2 LQKENI. CDR3 protein: CASSPQEVEGHTEAFF. The CDR3 DNA is TGTGCCAGCTCACCTCAGGAGGTGGAGGGCCACACTGAAGCTTTCTTT.

This clone was picked up one time. The CDR3 spells CASSFGQGASEAFF. DNA for the CDR3: TGTGCCAGCAGCTTTGGGCAGGGGGCTTCTGAAGCTTTCTTT. The chain recombines TRBV7-9 with TRBJ1-1; TRBD1 matches at 8 bases. V shed 3 bases, J shed 6 bases, and the junction held 6 bases outside the gene matches. CDR3 length: 14 amino acids. Germline CDR1 and CDR2: SEHNR and FQNEAQ (reference sequence).

The rearrangement joins TRBV5-1 to TRBJ1-5; the match to TRBD1 covers 10 bases. The V gene's germline CDR1 is SGHRS and CDR2 YFSETQ. J lost 7 bases, V lost 0 bases, and 7 bases had no gene match. The CDR3 is 16 residues long. The CDR3 coding sequence is TGCGCCAGCAGCTTGGAGGCGGGGGGACAGGGGCAGCCCCAGCATTTT. Protein product: CASSLEAGGQGQPQHF.

The chain recombines TRBV28 with TRBJ2-3, with 7 bases fitting TRBD2. CDR1 MDHEN and CDR2 SYDVKM come from the germline V gene. The CDR3 spans 14 residues. V lost 6 bases to trimming and J lost 0 bases; unmatched junction nucleotides: 3. In nucleotides, the CDR3 is TGTGCCAGCAGCTTGGGGGGGAGCACAGATACGCAGTATTTT. Translation gives CASSLGGSTDTQYF.

CDR3 amino acids: CASRPIRDRGRLETEAFF. CDR3 DNA sequence: TGTGCCAGCAGGCCTATCCGGGACAGGGGGCGCCTGGAGACTGAAGCTTTCTTT. This chain links TRBV11-2 with TRBJ1-1; the match to TRBD1 covers 12 bases. The CDR3 totals 18 residues. V lost 6 bases and J lost 5; bases outside the gene matches: 16. Germline-derived CDR1 and CDR2 are SGHAT and FQNNGV.

This rearrangement joins TRBV7-8 to TRBJ2-7; 8 nucleotides line up with TRBD1. Germline trimming cut 0 bases from V and 0 bases from J; bases unmatched to any gene: 7. This CDR3 has 17 residues. Germline CDR1 reads SGHVS; CDR2 reads FQNEAQ. CDR3 protein: CASSLARWGQVSYEQYF. The CDR3, as DNA: TGTGCCAGCAGCTTAGCCCGATGGGGACAGGTCTCCTACGAGCAGTACTTC.